These 29 T cell receptor beta chains were sequenced from one sample in a study of T cell responses to AZD1222 COVID-19 vaccine. TCRdb keeps only in-frame clones here, not all; method: immunoSEQ multiplex PCR. The top ten clones hold roughly 5.1% of a sample with about 140,000 clones, about nine tenths of them seen once. The sample consisted of peripheral blood, taken on day 0 of AZD1222 vaccination. Receptor source: an adult in good health.

CDR3 sequence: CSVGGTANRNYGYTF. Written as DNA, the CDR3 is TGCAGCGTTGGGGGAACAGCGAATAGAAACTATGGCTACACCTTC. The chain combines TRBV29-1 with TRBJ1-2; the D is unclear. The V gene's germline CDR1 is SQVTM and CDR2 ANQGSEA. The CDR3 runs 15 residues. The ends were cut back, 4 bases at V and 2 bases at J, with 17 bases in the middle.

The V call is TRBV28, the J call TRBJ2-3, with TRBD2 matching 9 bases. Trimming cost V 7 bases and J 6 bases; bases outside gene matches: 5. This CDR3 is built from 13 residues. Per germline, CDR1 MDHEN and CDR2 SYDVKM. In nucleotides, the CDR3 is TGTGCCAGCAATAGCGGGAGACGGGATACGCAGTATTTT. This gives the protein CASNSGRRDTQYF. The whole variable domain, filled in from reference TRBV28 and TRBJ2-3, reads DVKVTQSSRYLVKRTGEKVFLECVQDMDHENMFWYRQDPGLGLRLIYFSYDVKMKEKGDIPEGYSVSREKKERFSLILESASTNQTSMYLCASNSGRRDTQYFGPGTRLTVL.

This chain links TRBV28 with TRBJ2-1, with TRBD2 identical over 8 bases. After removal of 4 bases from V and 8 bases from J, the junction contained 7 bases not matched to a gene. The CDR3 runs 14 residues. Germline loops: CDR1 MDHEN, CDR2 SYDVKM. DNA for the CDR3: TGTGCCAGCAGTTGGGCTAGCGGGTGGGATGAGCAGTTCTTC. Translated: CASSWASGWDEQFF. Together with reference TRBV28 and TRBJ2-1, the CDR3 gives the full variable domain: DVKVTQSSRYLVKRTGEKVFLECVQDMDHENMFWYRQDPGLGLRLIYFSYDVKMKEKGDIPEGYSVSREKKERFSLILESASTNQTSMYLCASSWASGWDEQFFGPGTRLTVL.

The V call is TRBV7-9, the J call TRBJ1-2; D uncertain. The CDR3 has 12 residues. Trimming removed 1 base from V and 5 bases from J, with 5 bases in between. The V gene's germline CDR1 is SEHNR and CDR2 FQNEAQ (reference sequence). The CDR3 reads CASSLDAYGYTF. Here the CDR3 DNA reads TGTGCCAGCAGCTTAGATGCGTATGGCTACACCTTC.

J is TRBJ2-1 and V is TRBV6-5; TRBD2 matches 8 bases. Trimming took 4 bases from V and 3 from J; bases not matched to a gene: 5. There are 15 residues in the CDR3. Germline V gene data show CDR1 as MNHEY and CDR2 as SVGAGI. The CDR3 DNA is TGTGCCAGCAGTTCCGGGACTAGAGGCTACAATGAGCAGTTCTTC. Protein: CASSSGTRGYNEQFF.

The chain joins TRBV15 to TRBJ2-2; D is uncertain. There are 13 residues in the CDR3. The germline V gene has CDR1 LNHNV and CDR2 YYDKDF (reference sequence). Trimming removed 0 bases from V and 6 bases from J, with 5 bases in between. CDR3 sequence reads: CATSREVAGELFF. CDR3 sequence (DNA): TGTGCCACCAGCAGAGAGGTTGCCGGGGAGCTGTTTTTT.

This chain uses TRBV19 with TRBJ1-4, with unresolved D. The CDR3 is 13 amino acids. Germline lookup yields CDR1 LNHDA and CDR2 SQIVND (reference sequence). Trimming removed 5 bases from V and 5 bases from J, with 9 bases in between. In nucleotides, the CDR3 is TGTGCCAGTAGTTCGAGACAAAATGAAAAACTGTTTTTT. Amino acid sequence: CASSSRQNEKLFF.

The chain is built from TRBV11-2 and TRBJ1-6, with D hard to call. The CDR3 consists of 15 residues. The germline V and J ends were trimmed by 3 bases and 8 bases, with 14 bases remaining between them. Germline values: CDR1 SGHAT, CDR2 FQNNGV. The CDR3 region is CASSLVEGLHSPLHF. DNA of the CDR3: TGTGCCAGCAGCTTGGTTGAGGGTTTACATTCACCCCTCCACTTT.

The rearrangement uses TRBV21-1 and TRBJ2-1. TRBV21-1 is termed a pseudogene. The CDR3 extends over 17 amino acids. CDR3 nucleotide sequence: TGTGCCAGCAGCAAAGAAACAGGGACTTGTTCCTACAATGAGCAGTTCTTC. It specifies CASSKETGTCSYNEQFF.

The V and J genes are TRBV19 and TRBJ1-6; 9 bases agree with TRBD1. Germline V gene data show CDR1 as LNHDA and CDR2 as SQIVND (reference sequence). The ends lost 7 bases at V and 8 bases at J; junction bases unmatched: 6. The CDR3 has 14 residues. The CDR3 sequence is CASTATGGDSPLHF. In DNA form, the CDR3 reads TGTGCCAGTACCGCGACAGGGGGTGATTCACCCCTCCACTTT.

The rearrangement uses TRBV7-9 and TRBJ1-4; 9 positions agree with TRBD1. Trimming at V came to 5 bases and at J to 5 bases, leaving 6 bases not matched to a gene. The V gene's germline CDR1 is SEHNR and CDR2 FQNEAQ (reference sequence). The CDR3 consists of 15 residues. The CDR3 coding sequence is TGTGCCAGCAGCGCAGGGACAGGGCTAAATGAAAAACTGTTTTTT. It codes for CASSAGTGLNEKLFF. The full variable domain, completed using reference TRBV7-9 and TRBJ1-4, is DTGVSQNPRHKITKRGQNVTFRCDPISEHNRLYWYRQTLGQGPEFLTYFQNEAQLEKSRLLSDRFSAERPKGSFSTLEIQRTEQGDSAMYLCASSAGTGLNEKLFFGSGTQLSVL.

This clone has more than one count but fewer than ten. The chain uses TRBV19 and TRBJ2-7, with unresolved D. The CDR3 has 13 amino acids. The V and J ends lost 0 bases and 1 base respectively, with 4 bases between them. In germline, CDR1 is LNHDA, CDR2 SQIVND (reference sequence). The CDR3 nucleotides are TGTGCCAGTAGTATAGAACAGTCCTACGAGCAGTACTTC. It specifies CASSIEQSYEQYF.

The V call is TRBV7-2, the J call TRBJ2-7; 8 bases map to TRBD2. J gave up 0 bases and V 1 base, and 2 bases lay outside the gene matches. The CDR3 totals 15 residues. Germline loops: CDR1 SGHTA, CDR2 FQGNSA. CDR3 sequence reads: CASSLVAGSSYEQYF. As DNA, the CDR3 is TGTGCCAGCAGCTTAGTAGCGGGGAGCTCCTACGAGCAGTACTTC.

The chain employs TRBV15 and TRBJ2-1; D is unclear. CDR1 LNHNV and CDR2 YYDKDF come from the germline V gene (reference sequence). This CDR3 contains 15 residues. The ends were cut back, 0 bases at V and 5 bases at J, with 11 bases in the middle. CDR3 in amino acids: CATSRDPGADNEQFF. In DNA form, the CDR3 reads TGTGCCACCAGCAGAGATCCGGGTGCGGACAATGAGCAGTTCTTC.

The chain combines TRBV6-4 with TRBJ1-5; 8 bases match TRBD1. V dropped 6 bases and J dropped 6; count of bases not matched to a gene: 10. CDR1 MRHNA and CDR2 SNTAGT come from the germline V gene. The CDR3 is made up of 15 amino acids. Here the CDR3 reads CASSGQGTGIQPQHF. The CDR3 coding sequence is TGTGCCAGCAGCGGACAGGGAACTGGAATTCAGCCCCAGCATTTT.

Worth noting for this clone: This CDR3 is also generated by other DNA sequences in the sample. This chain links TRBV3-1 (or the pseudogene TRBV3-2) with TRBJ1-3; 7 bases match TRBD1. Germline V gene data show CDR1 as LGHDT and CDR2 as YNNKEL (reference sequence). CDR3 size: 14 residues. V shed 3 bases and J 4 bases; nucleotides not matched to a gene: 3. CDR3 residues: CASSQGGQGNTIYF. CDR3 sequence (DNA): TGTGCCAGCAGCCAGGGGGGACAGGGAAACACCATATATTTT.

The chain has TRBV7-2 and TRBJ2-2; no firm D call. Germline V gene lookup returns CDR1 SGHTA and CDR2 FQGNSA. V lost 7 bases, J lost 1 base, and 10 bases lay in between. The CDR3 has 14 residues. The DNA for the CDR3 is TGTGCCAGCACACCATTGGTGAACACCGGGGAGCTGTTTTTT. This encodes CASTPLVNTGELFF.

The genes are TRBV19 and TRBJ2-1; 15 nucleotides match TRBD2. With V trimmed by 7 bases and J by 1 base, 11 bases remained unmatched. The CDR3 totals 19 residues. The germline V gene has CDR1 LNHDA and CDR2 SQIVND (reference sequence). The CDR3 DNA follows: TGTGCCAGTACCCGGACTAGCGGGGGGGGCCGTGCTTCCTACAATGAGCAGTTCTTC. It is translated as CASTRTSGGGRASYNEQFF. The full variable domain, rest sourced from reference TRBV19 and TRBJ2-1, is DGGITQSPKYLFRKEGQNVTLSCEQNLNHDAMYWYRQDPGQGLRLIYYSQIVNDFQKGDIAEGYSVSREKKESFPLTVTSAQKNPTAFYLCASTRTSGGGRASYNEQFFGPGTRLTVL.

The chain is built from TRBV9 and TRBJ2-1; tentatively, D is TRBD2 (6 bases). CDR3 length: 16 amino acids. CDR1 and CDR2 from the germline V gene are SGDLS and YYNGEE. V shed 4 bases and J shed 0 bases, with 14 bases lying between them. CDR3 sequence (DNA): TGTGCCAGCAGCCACAGGAGGGCCAGCTCCTACAATGAGCAGTTCTTC. Translation: CASSHRRASSYNEQFF.

The rearrangement links TRBV11-2 to TRBJ2-2; TRBD1 might be the D (6 bases). Trimming stripped 5 bases from V and 5 bases from J, with 9 bases between. CDR3 size: 13 residues. Germline CDR1 SGHAT, CDR2 FQNNGV. CDR3 in DNA: TGTGCCAGCAGCCAGGACAGAACCGGGGAGCTGTTTTTT. This encodes CASSQDRTGELFF.

CDR3 nucleotides: TGTGCCAGCAGTGCTTTGGGGTTGGGCACTGAAGCTTTCTTT. Its translation is CASSALGLGTEAFF. The V gene is TRBV6-6, the J gene TRBJ1-1; D call uncertain. CDR1 and CDR2 from the germline V gene are MNHNY and SVGAGI (reference sequence). Deletions cut 5 bases from V and 4 bases from J, with 14 bases between. The CDR3 is 14 amino acids.

The CDR3 reads CASGRGYEQYF. The CDR3 DNA reads as TGTGCCAGCGGTAGGGGCTACGAGCAGTACTTC. The V call is TRBV27, the J call TRBJ2-7, with D possibly TRBD1 on 5 matching bases. The CDR3 totals 11 residues. Per germline, CDR1 MNHEY and CDR2 SMNVEV (reference sequence). V lost 8 bases and J lost 3, with 8 bases in between.

This clone appeared a single time. This chain joins TRBV7-9 and TRBJ2-7, with D hard to call. Between the trimmed V and J ends, which lost 3 bases and 7 bases, there was a span of 10 bases. From germline, CDR1 is SEHNR and CDR2 FQNEAQ (reference sequence). The CDR3 consists of 12 residues. CDR3 loop: CASSFTGLEQYF. CDR3 nucleotide sequence: TGTGCCAGCAGCTTTACGGGTCTAGAGCAGTACTTC.

The rearrangement joins TRBV18 to TRBJ1-1, with 7 bases matching TRBD1. Germline values: CDR1 KGHSH, CDR2 LQKENI. The CDR3 has 16 residues. The junction had 10 bases not matched to a gene; V was cut back by 5 bases and J by 1 base. The CDR3 is CASSVTGQAPNTEAFF. CDR3 DNA sequence: TGTGCCAGCTCAGTCACCGGACAGGCACCGAACACTGAAGCTTTCTTT.

V is TRBV28 and J is TRBJ1-2, with TRBD1 identical over 8 bases. CDR1 is MDHEN, CDR2 SYDVKM, per germline. J gave up 3 bases and V 5 bases, and 5 bases lay outside the gene matches. There are 14 residues in the CDR3. CDR3 region: CASSTTGADYGYTF. In DNA, the CDR3 is TGTGCCAGCAGTACGACAGGGGCGGACTATGGCTACACCTTC.

The chain couples TRBV28 to TRBJ1-2; the D gene is possibly TRBD1 (5 bases). Germline assignment: CDR1 MDHEN and CDR2 SYDVKM. V was pared by 7 bases and J by 5 bases, with 17 bases between. This CDR3 region has 14 residues. CDR3 in amino acids: CASNTRGLGYGYTF. In nucleotides, the CDR3 is TGTGCCAGCAATACAAGGGGCCTTGGGTATGGCTACACCTTC.

The chain combines TRBV10-1 with TRBJ2-2; D unresolved. This CDR3 comprises 16 residues. V lost 6 bases and J lost 0, with 14 bases in between. CDR1 is WNHNN and CDR2 is SYGVQD in the germline V gene (reference sequence). The CDR3 loop reads CASRDGRDANTGELFF. The CDR3 DNA reads as TGCGCCAGCAGGGATGGACGAGACGCGAACACCGGGGAGCTGTTTTTT.

This chain joins TRBV2 and TRBJ2-1; weak D call: TRBD1 (5 bases). This CDR3 is 13 amino acids long. The V gene lost 5 bases and the J gene lost 2 bases, with 7 bases spanning the gap. The germline CDR1 and CDR2 sequences are SNHLY and FYNNEI. The CDR3 DNA sequence: TGTGCCAGCAGTTTAGGGGCCTACAATGAGCAGTTCTTC. It is translated as CASSLGAYNEQFF.

The genes are TRBV5-4 and TRBJ1-2; D possibly corresponds to TRBD1 (5 bases). From germline, CDR1 is SGHNT and CDR2 YYREEE (reference sequence). The CDR3 is 14 amino acids. V was shortened by 0 bases and J by 7 bases, with 13 bases between the two germline ends. The CDR3 DNA sequence: TGTGCCAGCAGCTTGGGGCAGGGACTTACTGGCTACACCTTC. Protein sequence: CASSLGQGLTGYTF. Combining the CDR3 with reference TRBV5-4 and TRBJ1-2 gives the whole variable domain ETGVTQSPTHLIKTRGQQVTLRCSSQSGHNTVSWYQQALGQGPQFIFQYYREEENGRGNFPPRFSGLQFPNYSSELNVNALELDDSALYLCASSLGQGLTGYTFGSGTRLTVV.